This entry lists 5 T cell receptor beta chains sequenced from one sample in a study of graft-versus-host responses after intestinal transplantation. The method was immunoSEQ multiplex PCR; TCRdb's version includes in-frame clones alone and lacks a portion of them. This sample has approximately 130,000 clones, with 90% to 95% found just once. These receptors are not linked to any known antigen. The starting material was unstimulated CD4+ T cells sorted from spleen or lymph node cells, obtained before intestinal transplant. The receptors come from a human donor who received an intestinal transplant.

The J gene is TRBJ2-7, the V gene TRBV2; 11 nucleotides match TRBD1. The CDR3 consists of 15 residues. The germline V gene encodes CDR1 SNHLY and CDR2 FYNNEI. V lost 8 bases to trimming and J lost 6 bases; unmatched junction nucleotides: 12. The CDR3 DNA reads TGTGCCAGCCGAAAAGTAGGACAGGGGGCCGGCGAGCAGTACTTC. Its protein product is CASRKVGQGAGEQYF. The full variable domain, rest sourced from reference TRBV2 and TRBJ2-7, is EPEVTQTPSHQVTQMGQEVILRCVPISNHLYFYWYRQILGQKVEFLVSFYNNEISEKSEIFDDQFSVERPDGSNFTLKIRSTKLEDSAMYFCASRKVGQGAGEQYFGPGTRLTVT.

The V gene is TRBV6-5, the J gene TRBJ2-3; D unresolved. This CDR3 has 15 residues. Germline CDR1 is MNHEY and CDR2 is SVGAGI. Trimming stripped 5 bases from V and 5 bases from J, with 17 bases between. DNA of the CDR3: TGTGCCAGCAGTCCCTTGAGCCCTCGAGGAGATACGCAGTATTTT. This translates into CASSPLSPRGDTQYF.

Regarding this clone: One end of the junction fails to match germline, which may point to a read error. The rearrangement uses TRBV5-1 and TRBJ1-1, with TRBD1 as a possible D gene (6 bases). The germline CDR1 and CDR2 sequences are SGHRS and YFSETQ. The CDR3 has 14 residues. Here the CDR3 DNA reads TGCGCCGGCAGCCGGGACACAATGAACACTGAAGCTTTCTTT. Protein product: CAGSRDTMNTEAFF.

The rearrangement uses TRBV5-1 and TRBJ2-7; TRBD2 agrees at 13 bases. J gave up 3 bases and V 6 bases, and 6 bases lay outside the gene matches. This CDR3 is 15 amino acids long. Germline V gene lookup returns CDR1 SGHRS and CDR2 YFSETQ. The CDR3 protein is CASTQLAGGIYEQYF. CDR3 DNA sequence: TGCGCCAGCACCCAACTAGCGGGGGGGATCTACGAGCAGTACTTC.

The CDR3 DNA follows: TGTGCCAGCTCTGAAGTGGACAGATACACTGAAGCTTTCTTT. Translating it yields CASSEVDRYTEAFF. The chain uses TRBV27 and TRBJ1-1, with D tentatively TRBD1 (6 bases). CDR1 is MNHEY and CDR2 is SMNVEV in the germline V gene (reference sequence). The CDR3 has 14 amino acids. Trimming shortened V by 8 bases and J by 3 bases, and 16 bases separated the two germline ends.